This TCR beta chain is from a study of long-term antiretroviral therapy in people with HIV. Overall study findings and caveats: Control repertoires displayed wider CDR3 length ranges than the HIV repertoires.

Among participants with HIV, every one received treatment in the United States. Samples held about 0.9-11 million cryopreserved PBMC, and DNA extraction followed. V was pared by 4 bases and J by 6 bases, with 22 bases between. This CDR3 is built from 16 residues. Germline V CDR1 and CDR2: SGHKS, YYEKEE (reference sequence). immunoSEQ v3.0 was run at survey level. Per-sample targets for sequencing were roughly 40,000-50,000 T-cell genomes. The data were produced by immunoSEQ multiplex PCR, yet TCRdb's version contains in-frame clones alone and is incomplete. The sample comprises roughly 20,000 clones, 86% of which are singletons, and over 9.5% rests with the top ten. Remarks on this clone: Its antigen is undetermined.

The chain carries TRBV5-5 and TRBJ1-2; D is possibly TRBD1 (6 bases). This receptor was obtained from a man between 35 and 55 years old with HIV. This specimen was unsorted PBMCs, taken 0.5 years after starting antiretroviral therapy. The CDR3 reads CASSAADRTQGHGYTF. The CDR3 DNA is TGTGCCAGCAGCGCGGCCGACAGGACCCAAGGGCATGGCTACACCTTC.